This T cell receptor (beta chain) was sequenced during a study of T cell repertoires in cytomegalovirus infection. MiXCR, run by TCRdb on the reads, gives a single entry per CDR3 protein. The sample contains roughly 600,000 distinct CDR3 sequences, roughly a quarter of which appear only once. This CDR3 comprises 14 residues. The germline CDR1 and CDR2 sequences are SGHTA and FQGNSA. Comments on this clonotype: A single base separates this from a much larger clone, so it may be a read error.

The source of this sequence is a human donor in good health (CMV status not recorded). Some clones in this sample may be carry-over from other donors' samples. J is TRBJ1-2 and V is TRBV7-2; 7 bases are shared with TRBD1. Sequenced material: CD8+ T cells from PBMCs. In nucleotides, the CDR3 is TGTGTCAGCAGCACGGGACAGCGCTTCTATGGCTACACCTTC. Its translation: CVSSTGQRFYGYTF.